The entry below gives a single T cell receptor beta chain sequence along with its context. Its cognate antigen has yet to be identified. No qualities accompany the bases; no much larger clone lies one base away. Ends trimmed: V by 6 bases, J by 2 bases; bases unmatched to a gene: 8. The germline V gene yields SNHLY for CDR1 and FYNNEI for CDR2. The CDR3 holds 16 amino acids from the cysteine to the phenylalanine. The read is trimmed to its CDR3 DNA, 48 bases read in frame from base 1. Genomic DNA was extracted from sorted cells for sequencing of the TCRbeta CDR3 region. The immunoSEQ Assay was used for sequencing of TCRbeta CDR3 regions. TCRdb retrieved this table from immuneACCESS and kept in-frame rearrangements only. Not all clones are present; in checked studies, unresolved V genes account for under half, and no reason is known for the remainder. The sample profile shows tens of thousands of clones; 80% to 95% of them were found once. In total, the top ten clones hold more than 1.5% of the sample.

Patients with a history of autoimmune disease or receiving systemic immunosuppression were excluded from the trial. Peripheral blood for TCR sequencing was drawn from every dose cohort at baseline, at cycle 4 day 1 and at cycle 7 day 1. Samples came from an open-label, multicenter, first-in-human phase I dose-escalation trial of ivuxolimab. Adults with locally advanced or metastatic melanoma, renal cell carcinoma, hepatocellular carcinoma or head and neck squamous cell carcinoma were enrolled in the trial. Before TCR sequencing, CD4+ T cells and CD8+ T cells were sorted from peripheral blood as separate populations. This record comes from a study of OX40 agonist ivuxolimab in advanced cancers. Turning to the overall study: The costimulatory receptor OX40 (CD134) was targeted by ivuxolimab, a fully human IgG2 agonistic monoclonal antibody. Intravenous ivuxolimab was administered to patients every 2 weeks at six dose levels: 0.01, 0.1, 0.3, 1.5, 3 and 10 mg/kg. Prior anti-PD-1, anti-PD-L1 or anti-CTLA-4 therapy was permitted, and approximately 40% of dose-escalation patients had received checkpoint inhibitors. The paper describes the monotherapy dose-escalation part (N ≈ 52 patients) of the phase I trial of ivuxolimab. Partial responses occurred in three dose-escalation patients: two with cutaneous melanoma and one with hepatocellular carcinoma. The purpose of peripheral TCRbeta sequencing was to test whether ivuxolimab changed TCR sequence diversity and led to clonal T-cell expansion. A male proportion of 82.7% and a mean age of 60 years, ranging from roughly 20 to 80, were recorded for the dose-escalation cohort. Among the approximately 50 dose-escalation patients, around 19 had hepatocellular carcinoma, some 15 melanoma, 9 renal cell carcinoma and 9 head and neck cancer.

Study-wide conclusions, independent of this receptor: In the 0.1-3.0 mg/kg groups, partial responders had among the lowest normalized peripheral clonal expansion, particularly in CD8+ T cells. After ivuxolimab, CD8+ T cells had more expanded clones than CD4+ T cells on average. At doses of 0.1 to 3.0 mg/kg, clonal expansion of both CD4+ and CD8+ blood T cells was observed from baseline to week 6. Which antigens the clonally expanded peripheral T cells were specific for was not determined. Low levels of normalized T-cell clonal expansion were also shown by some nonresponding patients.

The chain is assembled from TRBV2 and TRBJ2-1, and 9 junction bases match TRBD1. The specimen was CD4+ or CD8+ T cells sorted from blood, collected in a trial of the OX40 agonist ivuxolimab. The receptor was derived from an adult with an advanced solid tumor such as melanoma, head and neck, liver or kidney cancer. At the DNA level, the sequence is TGTGCCAGCAGAAGGTCCTGGACAGGGGCCTACAATGAGCAGTTCTTC. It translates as CASRRSWTGAYNEQFF.